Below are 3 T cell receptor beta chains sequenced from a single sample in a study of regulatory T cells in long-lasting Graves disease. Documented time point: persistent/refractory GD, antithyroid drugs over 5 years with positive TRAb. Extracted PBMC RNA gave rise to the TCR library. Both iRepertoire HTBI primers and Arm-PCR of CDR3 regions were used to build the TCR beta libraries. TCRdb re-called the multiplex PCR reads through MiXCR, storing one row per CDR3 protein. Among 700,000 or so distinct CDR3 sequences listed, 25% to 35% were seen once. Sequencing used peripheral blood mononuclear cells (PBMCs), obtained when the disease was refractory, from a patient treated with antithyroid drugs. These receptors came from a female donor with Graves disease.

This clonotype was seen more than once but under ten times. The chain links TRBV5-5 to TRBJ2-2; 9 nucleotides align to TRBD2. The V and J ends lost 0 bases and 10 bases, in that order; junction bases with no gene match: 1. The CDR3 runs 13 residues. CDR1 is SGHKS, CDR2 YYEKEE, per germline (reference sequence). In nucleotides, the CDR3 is TGTGCCAGCAGCTTGGGGACTAGCGTGGAGCTGTTTTTT. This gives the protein CASSLGTSVELFF.

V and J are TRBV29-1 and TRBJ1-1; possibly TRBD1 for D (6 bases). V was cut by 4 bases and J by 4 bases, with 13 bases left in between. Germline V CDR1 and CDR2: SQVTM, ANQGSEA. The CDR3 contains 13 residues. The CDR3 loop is CSVGGGPGTEAFF. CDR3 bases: TGCAGCGTTGGGGGGGGGCCGGGCACTGAAGCTTTCTTT.

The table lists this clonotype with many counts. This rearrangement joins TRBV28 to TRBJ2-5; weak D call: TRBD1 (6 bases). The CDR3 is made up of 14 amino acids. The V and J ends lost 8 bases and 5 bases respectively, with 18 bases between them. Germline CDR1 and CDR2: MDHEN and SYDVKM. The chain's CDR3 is CASGGKRGRETQYF. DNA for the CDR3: TGTGCCAGCGGGGGCAAAAGAGGCAGGGAGACCCAGTACTTC.